This record looks at one T cell receptor (beta chain) sequence and its context. This clone was seen a single time. Its antigen is not yet known. No base quality values were provided; no much bigger clone lies one nucleotide off. The cohort consisted of hundreds of healthy bone marrow donors. All cohort members were sampled while nominally healthy, although unrecorded immune exposures were likely present. The donor tested CMV seronegative, placing the donor among the 350 or so seronegative members of the cohort. A peripheral blood sample was provided by each donor, and peripheral blood mononuclear cells were used for TCR beta sequencing. The Qiagen DNeasy Blood Extraction Kit was used to extract genomic DNA from the blood cell samples. The record originates from a study of cytomegalovirus exposure and HLA in healthy donors (dated by TCRdb to 2016 to 2017). Turning to the overall study: According to an earlier analysis of several hundred of the donors, roughly 180 million T cells yielded some 110 million unique TCR beta sequences and 276 Gb of sequence data. An early release that covered some 630 HLA-typed donors contained approximately 300 gigabases of sequencing data and around 80 million unique TCR sequences. Of the approximately 370 genotyped donors, roughly 76% were placed in the genetic ancestry cluster associated with self-reported Caucasian donors. The study aimed to test whether cataloging public T cell receptors could reveal signatures of past pathogen exposure. The study used immunosequencing to profile the T cell repertoires of approximately 690 subjects and linked those repertoires to cytomegalovirus serostatus. A separate validation cohort of some 130 different subjects was used in addition to the approximately 700-subject first cohort. To predict cytomegalovirus infection status, the study combined high-throughput TCR immunosequencing, statistical association of individual TCRs with disease status, and machine learning. A later analysis re-examined previously published TCR beta repertoires from about 700 donors and added high-resolution HLA genotyping to investigate patterns of TCR occurrence. Rather than drawing on any new phenotypic data, the later analysis identified candidate immune exposures from TCR beta sequences and the way those sequences occurred across donors. An earlier analysis of roughly 580 of the donors used high-throughput TCR beta sequencing to judge whether each TCR beta V gene segment behaved as functional or pseudogenic. Donor age, sex, ethnicity and CMV serostatus were collected together with the repertoire data. A later genetic analysis took genome-wide SNP genotypes for about three fifths of the 666 donors and used that subset as a discovery cohort. All discovery cohort repertoires had been generated using a single sequencing platform. Class I and class II HLA loci were covered by the typing at four-digit resolution. Typing coverage differed by locus: A, B, C, DRB1 and DQB1 were typed in roughly 629-640 donors, DQA1 in 500 to 550, DPA1 in roughly 590, and DPB1 in approximately 450. Four or five DR-DQ haplotypes were handled as single units for association and clustering, since linkage in the cohort was strong. Among some 410 genotyped donors of the cohort, an average of around 250,000 unique TCR beta nucleotide sequences was sequenced per donor, of which 15% to 20% were non-productive.

Reading from cysteine to phenylalanine, the CDR3 counts 16 amino acids. The read is trimmed to its CDR3 DNA, 48 bases read in frame from base 1. Trimming takes 4 bases off V and 6 bases off J; junction bases not matched to a gene: 7. Looking up the germline V gene (reference sequence) yields CDR1 SGHNT and CDR2 YYREEE. Library preparation used the immunoSEQ multiplex PCR assay. For the multiplex PCR, a mixture combining 60 forward primers for TCR Vbeta segments and 13 reverse primers for TCR Jbeta segments was used. The CDR3 region of rearranged TCR beta genes was amplified from genomic DNA by a multiplex PCR assay. On the Illumina HiSeq System, the amplified TCR beta libraries were sequenced as 87-base-pair reads. The authors' pipeline ran thus. A later analysis tallied 80 million to 95 million unique TCR beta chains across the 650 to 750 repertoires, and around 10 million of those chains were shared by two or more donors. To remove PCR and sequencing errors, raw reads were error-corrected and collapsed into unique sequences using a nearest-neighbor algorithm that merged closely related sequences. Alignment of CDR3 sequences to IMGT reference sequences was used to assign V, D and J gene segments. Each retained sequence needed at least a six-nucleotide match to both a V gene segment and a J gene segment. A rearrangement counted as productive if the CDR3 had no stop codons and remained in frame with V and J, and every other rearrangement counted as non-productive. CDR3 was defined according to IMGT convention as the region running from the second conserved V-encoded cysteine to the conserved J-encoded phenylalanine. The earlier analysis of about 590 of the donors excluded sequences that lacked an unambiguous match to a single V gene segment. In an earlier analysis of some 590 of the donors, a V segment was called functional when productive rearrangements were above 56.7%, and segregating when the standard deviation between donors exceeded 5%. A statistical classification framework was built to diagnose cytomegalovirus status from the catalog of TCR beta chain sequences. A later analysis assigned V and J genes by comparing TCR nucleotide sequences with IMGT/GENE-DB human TR gene sequences. In a later analysis, CDR3 sequences and most-parsimonious VDJ recombination scenarios were assigned using the TCRdist pipeline. In a later analysis, each TCR beta chain was defined by its CDR3 amino acid sequence together with its V-gene family, and reads lacking a unique V-gene family were excluded. To address suspected cross-contamination and a sequencing artifact, a later analysis removed a few hundred highly shared, low-generation-probability nucleotide sequences. For each public chain, a later analysis derived a clonal expansion index from normalized ranks of inferred template counts within each repertoire. In a later analysis, generation probabilities were computed using a VDJ recombination model fitted to out-of-frame rearrangements, and the results were checked against IGoR. In a later analysis, TCR-TCR, TCR-HLA and TCR-CMV co-occurrence was scored with hypergeometric tests, and a repertoire-size bias correction was applied to TCR pairs. False discovery rates were estimated in a later analysis by permuting HLA or CMV assignments 20 times. A later analysis grouped co-occurring TCRs with DBSCAN, adding TCRdist sequence similarity when clustering within HLA-allele-positive subsets. Repertoires with fewer than 30,000 or more than 120,000 public chains, plus five repertoires with anomalous nucleotide sharing, were excluded from co-occurrence clustering. TCRdb retrieved this table from immuneACCESS and kept in-frame rearrangements only. Not all clones are present; in checked studies, unresolved V genes account for under half, and no reason is known for the remainder. V and J calls and clone size come straight from that table; D and trimming were deduced from the DNA. Across this sample there are 65,000 to 100,000 clones, with over 60% seen only once. Roughly 5.5% of the sample comes from the top ten.

What the authors observed across the whole study: Sequencing depth was assumed to be roughly uniform across donors in the presence/absence analyses, though that assumption may not hold. Most TCR sequences were seen in very few donors, while some public TCRs were found in many individuals. In a later genetic analysis, a missense DCLRE1C variant was associated with V-gene and J-gene trimming of TCR beta chains, and the association was replicated in an independent cohort. Because HLA typing was unavailable for some donors at each locus, only the typed subset was used in association tests. The study gave a list of 150 to 200 TCR beta chains associated with cytomegalovirus. Correlated functional status among segregating V segments might be attributable to linkage disequilibrium, but an unknown experimental factor could not be ruled out. An earlier analysis of approximately 540 of the donors showed that most TCR beta V segments appeared in productive rearrangements either about 87% or about 30% of the time, which broadly matched IMGT annotations. According to a later analysis, most CMV-associated TCR beta chains appeared to be HLA-restricted, and the HLA associations seemed to be driven largely by CMV exposure. Immune exposure information for the cohort was limited to CMV serostatus. A further reported finding was that TCR beta sequences accurately predicted the HLA-A and HLA-B alleles for most subjects in the first cohort. Because counts were too low, about 18 rarely observed V segments, including chromosome 9 orphons, were excluded from the earlier analysis of several hundred of the donors. Compared with the roughly 670-donor mean, donors in an Asian-associated ancestry cluster had fewer N-insertions in productive TCRs, according to a later genetic analysis. According to the authors, the approach could potentially be generalized to other disease states and immunological phenotypes. A few of the identified cytomegalovirus-associated TCR beta chains were confirmed in vitro to be specific for cytomegalovirus antigens. In a later analysis, TCR association rates were found to vary across HLA loci, with the most associated TCRs seen for DRB1 alleles and the fewest for HLA-C alleles. The classifier was reported to diagnose cytomegalovirus status with high specificity and sensitivity in both the original and validation cohorts. Specific HLA alleles were associated with some 15,000 TCR beta sequences at a false discovery rate of 0.05 in a later analysis. This cohort had only TCR beta chains sequenced, and the lack of alpha or paired-chain data limited which features could be detected. According to a later analysis, parvovirus B19, influenza, CMV and Epstein-Barr virus appeared linked to several top co-occurrence clusters. The sequencing pipeline was judged likely to have produced a cluster of highly shared sequence variants as a technical artifact. Assigning TCR associations to individual alleles was difficult when HLA alleles, especially DR and DQ, strongly co-occurred. Because the 87-base-pair reads could not distinguish some IMGT-functional V segments, including TRBV6-2 and TRBV6-3, those segments were excluded. In a later analysis, HLA-associated TCR beta chains showed more clonal expansion and lower generation probabilities than non-associated chains that were equally common.

The chain is encoded by TRBV5-4 joined to TRBJ2-2, with 12 central nucleotides matching TRBD1. The TCR originated in a female donor in good health and CMV-seronegative. Sample: PBMCs. The DNA reads TGTGCCAGCAGCCCGCCGGGACAGGGGGCGTCCGGGGAGCTGTTTTTT. Its protein reads: CASSPPGQGASGELFF.